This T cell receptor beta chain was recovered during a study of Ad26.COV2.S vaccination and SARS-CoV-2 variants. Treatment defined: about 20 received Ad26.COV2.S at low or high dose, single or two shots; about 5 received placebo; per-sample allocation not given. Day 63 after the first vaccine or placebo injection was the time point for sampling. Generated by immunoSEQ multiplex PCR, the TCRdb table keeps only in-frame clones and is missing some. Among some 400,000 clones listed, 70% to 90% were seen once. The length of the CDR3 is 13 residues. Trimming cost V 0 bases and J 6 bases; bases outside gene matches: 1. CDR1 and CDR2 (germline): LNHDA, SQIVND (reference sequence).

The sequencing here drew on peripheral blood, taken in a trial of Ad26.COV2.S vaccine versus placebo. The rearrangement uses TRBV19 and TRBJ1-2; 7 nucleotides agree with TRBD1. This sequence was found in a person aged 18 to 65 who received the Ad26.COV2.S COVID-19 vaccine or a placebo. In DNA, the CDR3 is TGTGCCAGTAGTATAGAAAGGGGGCATGGCTACACCTTC. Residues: CASSIERGHGYTF.